This T cell receptor (beta chain) is from a study of human T cells and chemical hapten exposure. General study points: Relative to control repertoires, expanded TCRs gave rise to significantly more large CDR3 similarity clusters.

The time point: pre-sensitization, week 0. Treatment reported: therapeutic diphenylcyclopropenone sensitization with weekly scalp DPC. Staff drew blood before applying each patch test. Total RNA extraction was carried out from unfractionated whole blood. Under the authors' procedure: Sequenced samples showed a median of 95,638 TCRs each, with counts running from 23,224 to 690,600. TCRdb re-analysed the RACE reads in MiXCR, keeping a single row per CDR3 protein. The V and J calls come from TCRdb's annotation, not from the publication. The sample shows roughly 90,000 distinct CDR3 sequences, about 8.9% of them seen only once. This clonotype showed up just a few times. The antigen is unknown. CDR1 and CDR2 (germline): SGHAT, FQNNGV. The CDR3 extends over 13 amino acids. The V gene lost 7 bases and the J gene lost 4 bases, with 13 bases spanning the gap.

The sequencing used whole blood, collected in connection with sensitization to the hapten diphenylcyclopropenone (DPC). The origin of this receptor is a woman between 40 and 50 years old with alopecia areata. Some clones in this sample may be carry-over from other donors' samples. V and J are TRBV11-2 and TRBJ2-5; D not certain. The CDR3 region is CASTTGPVETQYF. The CDR3 region has the DNA TGTGCCAGCACTACTGGGCCCGTAGAGACCCAGTACTTC.